The 3 T cell receptor beta chains below come from one sample, sequenced in a study of T-cell memory formation after mild COVID-19. From the 5' RACE reads, TCRdb called clonotypes with MiXCR, one entry per CDR3 protein. The profile shows 550,000 to 650,000 distinct CDR3 sequences, 17% of them singletons. Sequencing input: PBMCs or a T cell subset sorted from them (not recorded which). These receptors came from an adult woman who had mild COVID-19 (a few samples of this study predate the infection). Cell type and time point are not known.

This chain uses TRBV2 with TRBJ2-7, with 9 nucleotides matching TRBD2. The junction had 7 bases not matched to a gene; V was cut back by 4 bases and J by 3 bases. The CDR3 has 15 residues. CDR1 and CDR2 from the germline V gene are SNHLY and FYNNEI. The CDR3 here is CASSATTSGNYEQYF. The DNA for the CDR3 is TGTGCCAGCAGTGCTACGACTAGCGGAAACTACGAGCAGTACTTC.

The chain is built from TRBV23-1 and TRBJ2-1; D ambiguous. Being an ORF, TRBV23-1 has a function that is uncertain. The CDR3 is made up of 12 amino acids. V was shortened by 0 bases and J by 12 bases, with 9 bases between the two germline ends. The chain's CDR3 is CASSQSAMGQFF. CDR3 sequence (DNA): TGCGCCAGCAGTCAATCTGCTATGGGGCAGTTCTTC.

V and J are TRBV7-8 and TRBJ2-2, with 8 bases lining up with TRBD2. The germline CDR1 and CDR2 sequences are SGHVS and FQNEAQ. J was trimmed by 4 bases and V by 0 bases; bases with no gene match: 13. This CDR3 contains 19 residues. The CDR3 loop is CASSLAWTSRIGSTGELFF. DNA of the CDR3: TGTGCCAGCAGCTTAGCATGGACTAGCCGCATCGGGAGCACCGGGGAGCTGTTTTTT.